This T cell receptor beta chain was captured in a study of T-cell memory formation after mild COVID-19 (dated by TCRdb to the early 2020s). For the study in its entirety: Most TCR sequence clusters were specific to one of the two donors. In two donors, T-cell clones that expanded and contracted after mild COVID-19 were tracked by sequencing TCRalpha and TCRbeta repertoires over time. The cohort was made up of two young adult volunteers, one female and one male, who were previously healthy. Results the study describes overall, beyond this receptor: Contracting CD4+ clones were found mainly in CM and EM memory subsets, while CD8+ clones were enriched in EMRA. The study covered only two mild cases, and larger cohorts including severe cases with pre-infection samples were considered necessary. SARS-CoV-2 specificity of the second-wave clones peaking on day 37 was not confirmed. Some responding clones were detected in pre-infection memory, which suggested that pre-existing cross-reactive memory T cells had joined the SARS-CoV-2 response. Clones contracting from day 15 to 85 had balanced CD4/CD8 phenotypes, while a second wave expanding from day 15 to 37 was biased towards CD4+.

The instrument was an Illumina NovaSeq 6000. Using 5'RACE with constant-segment primers, TCRalpha and TCRbeta cDNA libraries were constructed, with sample barcodes and unique molecular identifiers added in the process. RNA was extracted from every sample with Trizol reagent. Libraries were amplified in two PCR steps, with a second sample barcode and Illumina TruSeq adapters added in the second step. The libraries were sequenced on an Illumina NovaSeq using 2 x 150 bp paired-end reads. The original methods were these. Reads were demultiplexed and collapsed into UMI-guided consensus sequences with migec v1.2.7. Using mixcr v2.1.11, UMI consensuses were aligned to TRA and TRB V and J templates and then assembled into clonotypes. A clonotype was counted as expanded or contracted only if both edgeR and NoisET called the change significant, with noise models trained on biological replicates. For edgeR calls, a false discovery rate-adjusted p below 0.01 and a log2 fold-change threshold of 1 were applied. As an exploratory analysis of dynamics, max-normalized trajectories of the 1000 most abundant clonotypes were examined with PCA combined with hierarchical clustering. Each responding clone was given a CD4 or CD8 phenotype based on the CD4+ and CD8+ repertoires, which had been sequenced separately. TCRdb reprocessed the public reads (quality trimming at Q25 with fastp, clone calling with MiXCR) and kept in-frame beta chains. Merged by CDR3 protein, the rows form single entries marked with the most common genes and DNA. It is TCRdb's table, rather than the study itself, that gives the V and J calls and clone size. The sample contains 260,000 or so distinct CDR3 sequences, over 15% of them found a single time. The top ten constitute around 20% of the sample.

This clonotype was seen only a few times. The antigen this receptor binds is unknown. Base quality data are lacking; no much larger clone is found one base away. V and J are truncated by 3 bases and 4 bases respectively, leaving an intervening sequence of 16 bases. The CDR3 starts with the cysteine, ends with the phenylalanine, and has 16 residues. CDR3 DNA is the only sequence kept; it has 48 bases, read in frame from the first base. CDR1 and CDR2, looked up from the germline V gene, are WSHSY and SAAADI. PBMCs were isolated by Ficoll-Paque density gradient centrifugation. The V and J genes are TRBV10-2 and TRBJ2-4, with TRBD2 tentatively as D gene (6 bases match). Source material: PBMCs or a T cell subset sorted from them (not recorded which). The receptor comes from a man between 18 and 29 years old who had mild COVID-19 (a few samples of this study predate the infection). The sample titles of this study are shuffled in the database, so cell type and time point are left out; the donor was told from shared clones. The CDR3 region: CASSDTREVGKNIQYF. The bases read TGCGCCAGCAGTGATACCAGGGAGGTCGGTAAAAACATTCAGTACTTC.